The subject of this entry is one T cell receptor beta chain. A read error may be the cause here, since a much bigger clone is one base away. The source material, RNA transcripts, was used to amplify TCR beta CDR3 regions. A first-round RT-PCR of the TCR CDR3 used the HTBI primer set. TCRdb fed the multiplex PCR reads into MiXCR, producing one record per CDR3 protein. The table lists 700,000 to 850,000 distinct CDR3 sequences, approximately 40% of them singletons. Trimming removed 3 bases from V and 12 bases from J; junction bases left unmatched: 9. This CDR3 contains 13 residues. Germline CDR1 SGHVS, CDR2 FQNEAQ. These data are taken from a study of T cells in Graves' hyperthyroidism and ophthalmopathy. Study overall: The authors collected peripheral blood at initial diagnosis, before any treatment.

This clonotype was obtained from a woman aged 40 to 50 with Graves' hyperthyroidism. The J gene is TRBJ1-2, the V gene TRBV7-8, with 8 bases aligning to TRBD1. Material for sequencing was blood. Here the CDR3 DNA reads TGTGCCAGCAGCTTCCAGGGGGCTCGGGGCCACACCTTC. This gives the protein CASSFQGARGHTF.